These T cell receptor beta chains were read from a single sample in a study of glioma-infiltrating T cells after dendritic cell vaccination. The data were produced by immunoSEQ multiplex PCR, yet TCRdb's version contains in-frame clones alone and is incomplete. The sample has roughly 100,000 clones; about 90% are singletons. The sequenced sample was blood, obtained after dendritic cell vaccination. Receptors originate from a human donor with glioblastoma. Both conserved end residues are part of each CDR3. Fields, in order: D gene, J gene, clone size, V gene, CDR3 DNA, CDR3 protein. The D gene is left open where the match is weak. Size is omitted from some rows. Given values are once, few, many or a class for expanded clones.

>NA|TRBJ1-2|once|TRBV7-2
TGTGCCAGCAGCCTAACAGGCACCTATGGCTACACCTTC
CASSLTGTYGYTF
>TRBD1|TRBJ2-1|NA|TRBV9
TGTGCCAGCAGCGTAGGTGGGACAGGGTCCCATGAGCAGTTCTTC
CASSVGGTGSHEQFF
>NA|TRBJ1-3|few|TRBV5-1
TGCGCCAGCAGCTTGCTCGGCCAGGGTCGAGACACCATATATTTT
CASSLLGQGRDTIYF
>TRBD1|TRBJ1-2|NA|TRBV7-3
TGTGCCAGCAGCTTGACAGGGGGGTTGGACTATGGCTACACCTTC
CASSLTGGLDYGYTF
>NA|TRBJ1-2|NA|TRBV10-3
TGTGCCATCAGTGAAAACAGGGTTTATGGCTACACCTTC
CAISENRVYGYTF
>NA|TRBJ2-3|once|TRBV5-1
TGCGCCAGCAGCAGGGGGGGGACCGGGGGCGCAGATACGCAGTATTTT
CASSRGGTGGADTQYF
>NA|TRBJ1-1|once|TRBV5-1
TGCGCCAGCAGCTTGGTGCCCGGTGAAGCTTTCTTT
CASSLVPGEAFF
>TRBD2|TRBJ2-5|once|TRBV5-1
TGCGCCAGCAGCTCAGTAGCGGGAGGTGAGACCCAGTACTTC
CASSSVAGGETQYF
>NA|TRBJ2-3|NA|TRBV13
TGTGCCAGCAGCTCCCGGACGGAGGGAAGAGATACGCAGTATTTT
CASSSRTEGRDTQYF
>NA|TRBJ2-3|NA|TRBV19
TGTGCCAGTAGTATAGGTAGCGTCACAGATACGCAGTATTTT
CASSIGSVTDTQYF
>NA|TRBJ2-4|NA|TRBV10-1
TGCGCCAGCAGGTCGACAGAAAACATTCAGTACTTC
CASRSTENIQYF
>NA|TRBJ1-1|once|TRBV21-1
TGTGCCAGCGGACCAGGGGTGGTGGGAACTGAAGCTTTCTTT
CASGPGVVGTEAFF
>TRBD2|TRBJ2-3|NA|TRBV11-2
TGTGCCAGCAGCTTAGGCGGGAGCGGAAGGGGCACAGATACGCAGTATTTT
CASSLGGSGRGTDTQYF
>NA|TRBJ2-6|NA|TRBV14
TGTGCCAGCCGGCGGTTCTCTGGGGCCAACGTCCTGACTTTC
CASRRFSGANVLTF
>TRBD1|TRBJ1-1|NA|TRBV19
TGTGCCAGTAGTATAGTAGAGGGGGCAGGGACTGAAGCTTTCTTT
CASSIVEGAGTEAFF
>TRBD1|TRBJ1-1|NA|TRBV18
TGTGCCAGCTCACCCGACAGGGGATCCACTGAAGCTTTCTTT
CASSPDRGSTEAFF
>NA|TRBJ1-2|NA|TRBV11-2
TGTGCCAGCAGCCCGGAAGTTGAGCGAGGCTACACCTTC
CASSPEVERGYTF
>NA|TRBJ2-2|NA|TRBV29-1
TGCAGCGCTGGTGGAGGGTGGGACACCGGGGAGCTGTTTTTT
CSAGGGWDTGELFF
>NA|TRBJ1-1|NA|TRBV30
TGTGCCTGGAGTGCCAGGCTCCAGGGTTCGACTGAAGCTTTCTTT
CAWSARLQGSTEAFF
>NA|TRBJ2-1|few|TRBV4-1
TGCGCCAGCAGCCAAAAGAGGTTAACGAACTCCTACAATGAGCAGTTCTTC
CASSQKRLTNSYNEQFF
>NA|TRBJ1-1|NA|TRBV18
TGTGCCAGCTCACCACGTGACAGCTTGAACACTGAAGCTTTCTTT
CASSPRDSLNTEAFF
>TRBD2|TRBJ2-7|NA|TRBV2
TGTGCCAGCAGCGGACTAGCGGGAGGGTACGAGCAGTACTTC
CASSGLAGGYEQYF
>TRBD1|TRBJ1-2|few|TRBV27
TGTGCCAGCAGTTTATACTCCCAAGGGGGCTCGCACTATGGCTACACCTTC
CASSLYSQGGSHYGYTF
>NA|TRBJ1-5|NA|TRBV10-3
TGTGCCATCAGTGAATCCCTCGATCAGCCCCAGCATTTT
CAISESLDQPQHF
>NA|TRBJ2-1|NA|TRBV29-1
TGCAGCGTTGACCCCTTCCACTCTGGCAATGAGCAGTTCTTC
CSVDPFHSGNEQFF
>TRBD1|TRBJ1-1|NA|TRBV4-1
TGCGCCAGCAGCCAAGTTCAGGGGGCGCGGGGCACTGAAGCTTTCTTT
CASSQVQGARGTEAFF
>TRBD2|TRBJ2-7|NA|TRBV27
TGTGCCAGCAGATCCCCGGGACTAGTTAAGTACGAGCAGTACTTC
CASRSPGLVKYEQYF
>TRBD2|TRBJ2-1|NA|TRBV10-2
TGCGCCAGCAGGAGGACTAGCGGCGATGAGCAGTTCTTC
CASRRTSGDEQFF
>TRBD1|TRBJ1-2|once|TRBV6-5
TGTGCCAGCAGCCGGGACAGCGGCTTTGGCTACACCTTC
CASSRDSGFGYTF